Shown below are 32 T cell receptor beta chains from a single sample sequenced in a study of early T cells in non-severe SARS-CoV-2 infection. TCRdb recomputed calls from the 5' RACE reads with MiXCR, one row per CDR3 protein. Among approximately 63,000 distinct CDR3 sequences listed, 5.9% were seen once. The specimen comprised whole blood, sampled at baseline. These TCRs come from an adult who was a healthcare worker with PCR-confirmed SARS-CoV-2 infection or an uninfected control (not recorded which).

This clonotype was detected ten times or more. This chain links TRBV6-5 with TRBJ2-2, with D possibly matching TRBD2 (5 bases). In germline, CDR1 is MNHEY, CDR2 SVGAGI. The CDR3 runs to 15 residues. V was clipped by 6 bases and J by 2 bases, with 13 bases between them. CDR3 sequence: CASSRLPSNTGELFF. The CDR3 nucleotides are TGTGCCAGCAGCCGACTACCGAGTAACACCGGGGAGCTGTTTTTT.

This clonotype was counted at least ten times. CDR3 loop: CASSLSRGAEQFF. CDR3 DNA sequence: TGTGCCAGCAGTTTATCCCGGGGGGCTGAGCAGTTCTTC. This chain joins TRBV28 and TRBJ2-1, with D possibly TRBD2 on 7 matching bases. Germline-derived CDR1 and CDR2 are MDHEN and SYDVKM. The V end lost 1 base, the J end lost 9 bases, and 10 bases lay between the germline ends. The CDR3 totals 13 residues.

The chain carries TRBV18 and TRBJ1-2, with D possibly TRBD1 on 6 matching bases. Germline V CDR1 and CDR2: KGHSH, LQKENI. The CDR3 has 12 residues. Trimming took off 5 bases at V and 5 bases at J, with 9 bases between the two ends. DNA of the CDR3: TGTGCCAGCTCAGATCAGGGGTATGGCTACACCTTC. Protein product: CASSDQGYGYTF.

J is TRBJ2-2 and V is TRBV11-2; no clear D gene. Germline V lookup: CDR1 SGHAT, CDR2 FQNNGV. V lost 5 bases and J lost 5, with 15 bases in between. The CDR3 length is 15 residues. CDR3 DNA sequence: TGTGCCAGCAGCCAACCGGCGCAGGCGACCGGGGAGCTGTTTTTT. This codes for CASSQPAQATGELFF.

This clonotype has only a few counts. V usage is TRBV20-1 and J usage is TRBJ1-4; unclear D gene. The CDR3 covers 11 residues. V was shortened by 6 bases and J by 7 bases, with 9 bases between the two germline ends. The V gene's germline CDR1 is DFQATT and CDR2 SNEGSKA (reference sequence). In nucleotides, the CDR3 is TGCAGTGCCCATGAGGGTGAAAAACTGTTTTTT. This gives the protein CSAHEGEKLFF.

V and J are TRBV7-2 and TRBJ2-7, with TRBD2 identical over 8 bases. Trimming cost V 1 base and J 3 bases; bases outside gene matches: 5. CDR3 size: 15 residues. Germline loops: CDR1 SGHTA, CDR2 FQGNSA. Here the CDR3 reads CASSLDRSGSYEQYF. CDR3 nucleotide sequence: TGTGCCAGCAGCTTAGATAGGAGCGGGAGCTACGAGCAGTACTTC.

This clonotype was seen ten or more times. The chain recombines TRBV29-1 with TRBJ1-1; 7 bases line up with TRBD1. The CDR3 is 12 residues long. Germline loops: CDR1 SQVTM, CDR2 ANQGSEA. V lost 7 bases, J lost 2 bases, and 4 bases stayed unmatched. The CDR3 DNA reads as TGCAGCGGCGGGACAGCTAACACTGAAGCTTTCTTT. Its translation is CSGGTANTEAFF.

This clonotype was seen many times. The J gene is TRBJ2-5, the V gene TRBV20-1; D gene uncertain. Germline CDR1 and CDR2: DFQATT and SNEGSKA (reference sequence). CDR3 size: 14 residues. V was pared by 1 base and J by 1 base, with 10 bases between. The CDR3 reads CSARAPEPQETQYF. CDR3 coding DNA: TGCAGTGCTAGAGCTCCAGAGCCCCAAGAGACCCAGTACTTC.

This clonotype was counted ten times or more. CDR3 in DNA: TGTGCCAGCTCACCAAGACAGGAGTTCATAGCCAAAAACATTCAGTACTTC. Protein sequence: CASSPRQEFIAKNIQYF. The chain joins TRBV18 to TRBJ2-4; the D gene is possibly TRBD1 (6 bases). CDR1 is KGHSH, CDR2 LQKENI, per germline. The CDR3 is made up of 17 amino acids. Trimming stripped 2 bases from V and 0 bases from J, with 14 bases between.

CDR3 in amino acids: CASTLVANTGELFF. The CDR3 region has the DNA TGTGCCAGCACCCTCGTCGCGAACACCGGGGAGCTGTTTTTT. The V and J genes are TRBV3-1 and TRBJ2-2; D uncertain. CDR1 is LGHDT and CDR2 is YNNKEL in the germline V gene (reference sequence). V dropped 7 bases and J dropped 0 bases, with 9 bases sitting between them. CDR3 length: 14 amino acids.

This clonotype was detected ten times or more. The V call is TRBV10-3, the J call TRBJ2-3, with TRBD1 matching 12 bases. CDR3 length equals 15 residues. The V and J ends lost 11 bases and 3 bases, in that order; junction bases with no gene match: 9. The germline CDR1 and CDR2 sequences are ENHRY and SYGVKD. This CDR3 is CASTRDRGQTDTQYF. The CDR3 nucleotides are TGTGCCTCAACACGGGACAGGGGGCAGACAGATACGCAGTATTTT.

This clonotype came up many times. V gene TRBV7-9 combines with J gene TRBJ2-5, with 8 nucleotides matching TRBD1. This CDR3 contains 18 residues. J lost 2 bases, V lost 5 bases, and 16 bases had no gene match. Germline loops: CDR1 SEHNR, CDR2 FQNEAQ (reference sequence). The CDR3 coding sequence is TGTGCCAGCAGCCCAAGAGATCGCAGGGGGCTAGCACAAGAGACCCAGTACTTC. This encodes CASSPRDRRGLAQETQYF.

The chain uses TRBV29-1 and TRBJ2-7; 9 bases align to TRBD2. The CDR3 spans 15 residues. Germline V gene sequence: CDR1 SQVTM, CDR2 ANQGSEA. The V and J ends lost 4 bases and 6 bases, in that order; junction bases with no gene match: 13. CDR3 nucleotide sequence: TGCAGCGTTGGCCGGGCGGCGGGAGGGCTAATCGAGCAGTACTTC. Amino acid sequence: CSVGRAAGGLIEQYF.

This clonotype was counted many times. J is TRBJ2-1 and V is TRBV7-9; 8 bases are a match to TRBD2. Trimming took 5 bases from V and 6 from J; bases not matched to a gene: 15. CDR3 length: 17 amino acids. CDR1 is SEHNR, CDR2 FQNEAQ, per germline (reference sequence). The CDR3 is CASSQELELAGTNEQFF. The CDR3, as DNA: TGTGCCAGCAGCCAAGAATTGGAGTTAGCGGGAACCAATGAGCAGTTCTTC.

This clonotype was detected ten times or more. This chain uses TRBV18 with TRBJ2-5; D unclear. Germline lookup yields CDR1 KGHSH and CDR2 LQKENI. This CDR3 region has 12 residues. V gave up 4 bases and J gave up 7 bases, with 10 bases separating them. The CDR3 spells CASSLPPGTQYF. DNA for the CDR3: TGTGCCAGCTCACTTCCCCCCGGGACCCAGTACTTC.

This clonotype was counted many times. The rearrangement links TRBV20-1 to TRBJ2-7; D remains ambiguous. Germline V gene lookup returns CDR1 DFQATT and CDR2 SNEGSKA (reference sequence). Trimming took off 1 base at V and 0 bases at J, with 7 bases between the two ends. The CDR3 runs 13 residues. In DNA form, the CDR3 reads TGCAGTGCTAGAGGGTACAGCTCCTACGAGCAGTACTTC. This encodes CSARGYSSYEQYF.

This clonotype came up many times. The rearrangement joins TRBV4-2 to TRBJ2-7, with D perhaps being TRBD1 or TRBD2 (5 bases each). CDR1 is LGHNA and CDR2 is YNFKEQ in the germline V gene. V shed 0 bases and J shed 7 bases, with 10 bases lying between them. There are 13 residues in the CDR3. The CDR3 is CASSQDQGREQYF. The DNA of the CDR3 is TGTGCCAGCAGCCAAGATCAGGGACGAGAGCAGTACTTC.

The table lists this clonotype with many counts. This chain uses TRBV11-2 with TRBJ1-2; no clear D. CDR3 length: 11 residues. Trimming cost V 5 bases and J 8 bases, with 9 bases left between them. Germline-derived CDR1 and CDR2 are SGHAT and FQNNGV. The CDR3 sequence: CASSTAGGYTF. Written as DNA, the CDR3 is TGTGCCAGCAGCACGGCTGGAGGCTACACCTTC. The variable domain in full, with the rest retrieved from reference TRBV11-2 and TRBJ1-2, is EAGVAQSPRYKIIEKRQSVAFWCNPISGHATLYWYQQILGQGPKLLIQFQNNGVVDDSQLPKDRFSAERLKGVDSTLKIQPAKLEDSAVYLCASSTAGGYTFGSGTRLTVV.

This clonotype was recorded many times. The chain uses TRBV5-1 and TRBJ2-7; D possibly corresponds to TRBD1 (5 bases). CDR1 is SGHRS, CDR2 YFSETQ, per germline. The V and J ends lost 5 bases and 4 bases respectively, with 13 bases between them. This CDR3 contains 13 residues. For the CDR3, the DNA is TGCGCCAGCAGATTAGGACAAGAATACGAGCAGTACTTC. Translation: CASRLGQEYEQYF.

The sample holds many counts of this clonotype. The chain joins TRBV12-3 or TRBV12-4 to TRBJ2-7; D perhaps matches TRBD1 (5 bases). This CDR3 comprises 13 residues. V lost 2 bases to trimming and J lost 3 bases, with 8 bases between them. The CDR3 region is CASSLRTNYEQYF. In DNA, the CDR3 is TGTGCCAGCAGTTTACGGACAAACTACGAGCAGTACTTC.

This clonotype showed up many times. V usage is TRBV3-1 and J usage is TRBJ1-6, with 11 bases lining up with TRBD1. This CDR3 has 16 residues. V lost 4 bases, J lost 9 bases, and 8 bases stayed unmatched. Germline V gives CDR1 LGHDT, CDR2 YNNKEL (reference sequence). The CDR3 protein is CASSPLSGTGGSPLHF. CDR3 in DNA: TGTGCCAGCAGCCCTTTATCCGGGACAGGGGGTTCACCCCTCCACTTT.

Ten or more counts support this clonotype. The rearrangement uses TRBV20-1 and TRBJ2-7; the match to TRBD2 covers 9 bases. J lost 0 bases, V lost 1 base, and 7 bases had no gene match. There are 16 residues in the CDR3. The germline V gene has CDR1 DFQATT and CDR2 SNEGSKA (reference sequence). The CDR3, as DNA: TGCAGTGCTAGAGGTGTTAGCGGGAGCCCCTCCTACGAGCAGTACTTC. It translates to CSARGVSGSPSYEQYF.

The rearrangement links TRBV19 to TRBJ2-1; 8 bases fit TRBD1. V was pared by 0 bases and J by 6 bases, with 1 base of the junction left unmatched. CDR3 size: 14 residues. Germline V gene data show CDR1 as LNHDA and CDR2 as SQIVND (reference sequence). CDR3 coding DNA: TGTGCCAGTAGTATAGACAGGGGGCTCAATGAGCAGTTCTTC. It specifies CASSIDRGLNEQFF. Full variable domain (outside the CDR3, taken from reference TRBV19 and TRBJ2-1): DGGITQSPKYLFRKEGQNVTLSCEQNLNHDAMYWYRQDPGQGLRLIYYSQIVNDFQKGDIAEGYSVSREKKESFPLTVTSAQKNPTAFYLCASSIDRGLNEQFFGPGTRLTVL.

This clonotype was seen once. A much larger clone differs from this one at a single base, so this may be a read error. The rearrangement links TRBV3-1 to TRBJ2-1; TRBD2 aligns across 10 bases. Germline CDR1 LGHDT, CDR2 YNNKEL (reference sequence). The V gene end was trimmed by 1 base and the J gene end by 2 bases; junction bases not matched to a gene: 8. This CDR3 has 18 residues. The CDR3 DNA sequence: TGTGCCAGCAGCCAAGGTGGACTAGCGGTAGGTACCTACAATGAGCAGTTCTTC. Its translation: CASSQGGLAVGTYNEQFF.

This clonotype has at least ten counts. The chain employs TRBV28 and TRBJ1-2; 8 nucleotides align to TRBD1. The germline V gene encodes CDR1 MDHEN and CDR2 SYDVKM. V dropped 6 bases and J dropped 6; count of bases not matched to a gene: 21. The CDR3 contains 18 residues. The CDR3 reads CASRHLSGLDREGHGYTF. The DNA for the CDR3 is TGTGCCAGCAGACACCTTTCGGGGTTGGACAGGGAAGGCCATGGCTACACCTTC.

The chain combines TRBV11-2 with TRBJ2-3; D is undetermined. Germline CDR1 SGHAT, CDR2 FQNNGV. V was shortened by 1 base and J by 2 bases, with 4 bases between the two germline ends. This CDR3 region has 13 residues. The CDR3 reads CASSLVYTDTQYF. The CDR3 DNA sequence: TGTGCCAGCAGCTTAGTGTACACAGATACGCAGTATTTT. Looking up the rest from reference TRBV11-2 and TRBJ2-3 gives the full variable domain: EAGVAQSPRYKIIEKRQSVAFWCNPISGHATLYWYQQILGQGPKLLIQFQNNGVVDDSQLPKDRFSAERLKGVDSTLKIQPAKLEDSAVYLCASSLVYTDTQYFGPGTRLTVL.

There are many counts of this clonotype. The V gene is TRBV29-1, the J gene TRBJ2-2, with 11 bases lining up with TRBD2. Germline lookup yields CDR1 SQVTM and CDR2 ANQGSEA. J lost 5 bases, V lost 6 bases, and 5 bases had no gene match. CDR3 length equals 14 residues. CDR3 sequence: CSVNSGRGTGELFF. The CDR3 DNA sequence: TGCAGCGTCAATAGCGGGAGGGGTACCGGGGAGCTGTTTTTT.

The V call is TRBV18, the J call TRBJ2-2; D is perhaps TRBD1 (6 bases). The ends were cut back, 0 bases at V and 7 bases at J, with 12 bases in the middle. The CDR3 is 15 amino acids. Germline V gives CDR1 KGHSH, CDR2 LQKENI. CDR3: CASSPPSGARGELFF. The CDR3 DNA sequence: TGTGCCAGCTCACCACCGTCAGGGGCCCGCGGGGAGCTGTTTTTT. The complete variable domain, with remaining parts taken from reference TRBV18 and TRBJ2-2, reads NAGVMQNPRHLVRRRGQEARLRCSPMKGHSHVYWYRQLPEEGLKFMVYLQKENIIDESGMPKERFSAEFPKEGPSILRIQQVVRGDSAAYFCASSPPSGARGELFFGEGSRLTVL.

Many counts were recorded for this clonotype. J is TRBJ2-7 and V is TRBV7-8; D is possibly TRBD2 (6 bases). Germline V gene lookup returns CDR1 SGHVS and CDR2 FQNEAQ. CDR3 length equals 14 residues. The V gene lost 5 bases and the J gene lost 2 bases, with 13 bases spanning the gap. DNA of the CDR3: TGTGCCAGCAGCGCGGGACCGACCGCCTACGAGCAGTACTTC. Translated, it gives CASSAGPTAYEQYF.

This clonotype was observed many times. The chain carries TRBV18 and TRBJ2-7; weak D call: TRBD1 (5 bases). CDR3 length: 14 residues. The germline V gene encodes CDR1 KGHSH and CDR2 LQKENI. Trimming took off 3 bases at V and 1 base at J, with 10 bases between the two ends. CDR3 in DNA: TGTGCCAGCTCACCTGCAGGGAAGTCCTACGAGCAGTACTTC. Protein: CASSPAGKSYEQYF.

This chain uses TRBV29-1 with TRBJ2-1; a possible D gene is TRBD1 (5 bases). CDR3 length equals 11 residues. Germline lookup yields CDR1 SQVTM and CDR2 ANQGSEA. The CDR3: CGAVSYNEQFF. DNA of the CDR3: TGCGGGGCGGTCTCCTACAATGAGCAGTTCTTC.

This clonotype occurred many times. The chain employs TRBV18 and TRBJ2-1; 7 nucleotides align to TRBD2. There are 14 residues in the CDR3. Trimming removed 4 bases from V and 2 bases from J; junction bases left unmatched: 2. Germline lookup yields CDR1 KGHSH and CDR2 LQKENI. The CDR3 DNA sequence: TGTGCCAGCTCACTCGGGACTACCTACAATGAGCAGTTCTTC. It translates to CASSLGTTYNEQFF.